This passage covers 14 T cell receptor beta chains from one sample sequenced in a study of T cells after yellow fever vaccination. TCRdb called the 5' RACE reads again in MiXCR, with one record for every CDR3 protein. The sample holds 500,000 to 650,000 distinct CDR3 sequences, roughly an eighth seen once. Sequencing was performed on PBMCs, taken on the day of the yellow fever booster vaccination. These receptors came from a man aged 25 to 40 who received the YFV17D yellow fever vaccine.

The chain uses TRBV3-1 and TRBJ2-7, with 15 nucleotides matching TRBD2. The CDR3 has 17 residues. Germline trimming cut 5 bases from V and 2 bases from J; bases unmatched to any gene: 7. The germline gives CDR1 LGHDT, CDR2 YNNKEL (reference sequence). The CDR3 nucleotides are TGTGCCAGCAGCAAGGGACTAGCGGGAGGTAAACCCTACGAGCAGTACTTC. It specifies CASSKGLAGGKPYEQYF.

The chain combines TRBV24-1 with TRBJ2-1, with 8 bases lining up with TRBD2. V lost 1 base, J lost 2 bases, and 6 bases stayed unmatched. The CDR3 is 17 amino acids. Germline V lookup: CDR1 KGHDR, CDR2 SFDVKD. The CDR3 spells CATSDFRLAGTYNEQFF. The DNA for the CDR3 is TGTGCCACCAGTGATTTCCGGCTAGCGGGCACCTACAATGAGCAGTTCTTC.

As concerns this clonotype: Sequence at one end of the junction differs from germline and may be a read error. The V gene is TRBV20-1, the J gene TRBJ2-7; TRBD1 agrees at 9 bases. The length of the CDR3 is 15 residues. The germline V gene encodes CDR1 DFQATT and CDR2 SNEGSKA (reference sequence). CDR3 loop: CCAHHRGQSSYEQYF. CDR3 nucleotide sequence: TGCTGTGCTCATCACAGGGGGCAGAGCTCCTACGAGCAGTACTTC.

V is TRBV7-8 and J is TRBJ2-1; TRBD2 matches at 12 bases. After removal of 5 bases from V and 6 bases from J, the junction contained 14 bases not matched to a gene. Germline V gene lookup returns CDR1 SGHVS and CDR2 FQNEAQ. CDR3 length: 18 residues. The CDR3 DNA follows: TGTGCCAGCAGCCCCTACACCCCTGGACTAGCGGGGACCAATGAGCAGTTCTTC. Encoded protein: CASSPYTPGLAGTNEQFF.

This clonotype was counted at least ten times. V is TRBV29-1 and J is TRBJ2-1; 7 bases fit TRBD2. The CDR3 runs 14 residues. In germline, CDR1 is SQVTM, CDR2 ANQGSEA. Unmatched junction bases numbered 7, after V lost 4 bases and J lost 4 bases. This CDR3 reads CSVGGTTEYNEQFF. In nucleotides, the CDR3 is TGCAGCGTTGGAGGGACTACCGAATACAATGAGCAGTTCTTC.

J is TRBJ2-4 and V is TRBV7-2; D may be TRBD2 (6 bases). The CDR3 is 14 amino acids. CDR1 and CDR2 from the germline V gene are SGHTA and FQGNSA. Trimming took off 3 bases at V and 8 bases at J, with 14 bases between the two ends. CDR3 amino acids: CASSFGGRIDIQYF. The CDR3 nucleotides read TGTGCCAGCAGCTTCGGAGGGAGAATCGACATTCAGTACTTC.

J is TRBJ2-1 and V is TRBV9, with D possibly being TRBD1 or TRBD2 (5 bases each). Per the germline V gene, CDR1 is SGDLS and CDR2 is YYNGEE. Trimming stripped 3 bases from V and 3 bases from J, with 13 bases between. CDR3 length equals 15 residues. The CDR3 DNA sequence: TGTGCCAGCAGCGCCCAGGGAGACTACTACAATGAGCAGTTCTTC. Translation gives CASSAQGDYYNEQFF.

This chain joins TRBV20-1 and TRBJ2-5; D may be TRBD1 (6 bases). V lost 1 base to trimming and J lost 2 bases, with 14 bases between them. The CDR3 spans 15 residues. Germline CDR1 DFQATT, CDR2 SNEGSKA (reference sequence). CDR3 DNA sequence: TGCAGTGCTAGAGGACGCAGGGGTCGGCAAGAGACCCAGTACTTC. Amino acid sequence: CSARGRRGRQETQYF.

This clonotype was recorded a few times. V and J are TRBV3-1 and TRBJ2-7; weak D call: TRBD1 (6 bases). V was trimmed by 2 bases and J by 0 bases, leaving 11 bases between them. CDR3 length: 15 amino acids. The germline V gene has CDR1 LGHDT and CDR2 YNNKEL (reference sequence). The CDR3 is CASSQPRTASYEQYF. The CDR3 DNA sequence: TGTGCCAGCAGCCAACCTAGGACAGCCTCCTACGAGCAGTACTTC.

V gene TRBV28 combines with J gene TRBJ2-5; 7 nucleotides agree with TRBD1. The germline gives CDR1 MDHEN, CDR2 SYDVKM. This CDR3 spans 16 amino acids. V shed 6 bases, J shed 2 bases, and the junction held 12 bases outside the gene matches. DNA for the CDR3: TGTGCCAGCAGACCTCAGGGGGTCTCCTTACAAGAGACCCAGTACTTC. Translating it yields CASRPQGVSLQETQYF. The full variable domain, with the rest looked up from reference TRBV28 and TRBJ2-5, is DVKVTQSSRYLVKRTGEKVFLECVQDMDHENMFWYRQDPGLGLRLIYFSYDVKMKEKGDIPEGYSVSREKKERFSLILESASTNQTSMYLCASRPQGVSLQETQYFGPGTRLLVL.

The CDR3 spells CASSLDTSYEQFF. The CDR3 coding sequence is TGTGCCAGCAGCTTAGACACGTCCTATGAGCAGTTCTTC. The rearrangement joins TRBV7-9 to TRBJ2-1, with unresolved D. Per germline, CDR1 SEHNR and CDR2 FQNEAQ (reference sequence). Between the trimmed V and J ends, which lost 1 base and 8 bases, there was a span of 9 bases. The CDR3 sequence is 13 residues long.

This clonotype has at least ten counts. The rearrangement links TRBV6-2 or TRBV6-3 to TRBJ2-2; D is possibly TRBD1 (6 bases). Germline loops: CDR1 MNHEY, CDR2 SVGEGT. V lost 11 bases and J lost 0, with 19 bases in between. This CDR3 is built from 16 residues. The CDR3 protein is CASTPRGQPNTGELFF. Here the CDR3 DNA reads TGTGCCTCAACGCCCCGCGGACAGCCGAACACCGGGGAGCTGTTTTTT.

This chain connects TRBV19 to TRBJ2-1, with D maybe TRBD1 (6 bases). Trimming shortened V by 6 bases and J by 7 bases, and 16 bases separated the two germline ends. CDR1 and CDR2 from the germline V gene are LNHDA and SQIVND (reference sequence). This CDR3 is 14 amino acids long. The CDR3 region has the DNA TGTGCCAGTAGGATACAGGGATCGGGTAATGAGCAGTTCTTC. Protein product: CASRIQGSGNEQFF.

The chain carries TRBV7-6 and TRBJ2-5; 7 nucleotides align to TRBD1. The germline V gene has CDR1 SGHVS and CDR2 FNYEAQ. The CDR3 is 16 residues long. Trimming cost V 5 bases and J 5 bases; bases outside gene matches: 14. CDR3 in DNA: TGTGCCAGCAGCATATCCACAGGGGCCCTGAGGGAGACCCAGTACTTC. It is translated as CASSISTGALRETQYF.